This entry lists 12 T cell receptor beta chains sequenced from one sample in a study of blood T cell repertoires in COVID-19. Sequencing used immunoSEQ multiplex PCR; TCRdb keeps in-frame clones, though not all of them. This sample carries roughly 25,000 clones, over 75% of them seen once, and the ten largest clones take around 22%. The sample taken for sequencing was peripheral blood. The receptors derive from a man between 65 and 79 years old in a cohort sampled during active COVID-19.

V usage is TRBV27 and J usage is TRBJ1-2; 9 nucleotides line up with TRBD1. Germline CDR1 reads MNHEY; CDR2 reads SMNVEV (reference sequence). Germline trimming cut 3 bases from V and 4 bases from J; bases unmatched to any gene: 6. This CDR3 contains 15 residues. The CDR3 protein is CASSFRDRAPYGYTF. DNA for the CDR3: TGTGCCAGCAGTTTCCGGGACAGGGCGCCCTATGGCTACACCTTC.

This clone was observed a single time. V gene TRBV2 combines with J gene TRBJ2-2; 7 positions agree with TRBD2. Trimming removed 8 bases from V and 5 bases from J; junction bases left unmatched: 5. The CDR3 has 13 amino acids. Germline lookup yields CDR1 SNHLY and CDR2 FYNNEI. DNA for the CDR3: TGTGCCAGCTTAGCGGGTTGGACCGGGGAGCTGTTTTTT. As protein: CASLAGWTGELFF.

CDR3 DNA: TGTGCCACGACAGGAAAGGGTGACTATGGCTACACCTTC. It translates to CATTGKGDYGYTF. J is TRBJ1-2 and V is TRBV18, with D possibly being TRBD1 (6 bases). V dropped 10 bases and J dropped 3 bases, with 15 bases sitting between them. Per germline, CDR1 KGHSH and CDR2 LQKENI. This CDR3 contains 13 residues.

The CDR3 sequence: CASSQDMANQPQHF. CDR3 in DNA: TGTGCCAGCAGCCAAGACATGGCCAATCAGCCCCAGCATTTT. The chain uses TRBV4-2 and TRBJ1-5; no reliable D call. Trimming removed 0 bases at V and 3 bases at J, with 6 bases between. Per germline, CDR1 LGHNA and CDR2 YNFKEQ. This CDR3 has 14 amino acids.

This chain connects TRBV6-6 to TRBJ1-5; TRBD1 agrees at 8 bases. V dropped 5 bases and J dropped 3; count of bases not matched to a gene: 6. The CDR3 is made up of 15 amino acids. Germline-derived CDR1 and CDR2 are MNHNY and SVGAGI (reference sequence). Here the CDR3 reads CASSRQDRVNQPQHF. CDR3 nucleotide sequence: TGTGCCAGCAGTCGCCAGGACAGGGTCAATCAGCCCCAGCATTTT.

The chain couples TRBV5-6 to TRBJ2-7, with TRBD1 matching 7 bases. This CDR3 spans 13 amino acids. The V segment lost 4 bases and the J segment 3 bases; nucleotides outside the gene matches: 4. Germline CDR1 and CDR2: SGHDT and YYEEEE. CDR3 amino acids: CASSRDRVYEQYF. CDR3 coding DNA: TGTGCCAGCAGCCGTGACAGGGTCTACGAGCAGTACTTC.

A single count supports this clone. This chain's CDR3 is CASSGSAGGWYGYTF. The CDR3 coding sequence is TGTGCCAGCTCCGGGTCGGCAGGGGGCTGGTATGGCTACACCTTC. The rearrangement links TRBV28 to TRBJ1-2; 8 nucleotides line up with TRBD1. V shed 8 bases, J shed 5 bases, and the junction held 13 bases outside the gene matches. Germline CDR1 reads MDHEN; CDR2 reads SYDVKM. CDR3 length equals 15 residues.

This chain uses TRBV7-8 with TRBJ2-7, with TRBD2 matching over 7 bases. CDR3 length equals 13 residues. From germline, CDR1 is SGHVS and CDR2 FQNEAQ. Unmatched junction bases numbered 11, after V lost 5 bases and J lost 10 bases. The CDR3 coding sequence is TGTGCCAGCAGCGTGGACGGACGCGGGGGACAGTACTTC. The encoded protein is CASSVDGRGGQYF.

The chain uses TRBV3-1 (or the pseudogene TRBV3-2) and TRBJ2-7, with 10 bases fitting TRBD1. The CDR3 length is 15 residues. CDR1 and CDR2 from the germline V gene are LGHDT and YNNKEL (reference sequence). V gave up 4 bases and J gave up 0 bases; unmatched junction bases: 3. CDR3 DNA: TGTGCCAGCAGCCCCGGACAGGGGGGCTCCTACGAGCAGTACTTC. Amino acids: CASSPGQGGSYEQYF.

The genes are TRBV10-3 and TRBJ2-1, with 14 bases lining up with TRBD2. Germline-derived CDR1 and CDR2 are ENHRY and SYGVKD. CDR3 length: 18 residues. J was trimmed by 2 bases and V by 0 bases; bases with no gene match: 3. The CDR3 loop reads CAISESRLAGGPYNEQFF. The DNA for the CDR3 is TGTGCCATCAGTGAGTCGCGACTAGCGGGAGGGCCCTACAATGAGCAGTTCTTC.

V usage is TRBV19 and J usage is TRBJ2-5, with D maybe TRBD1 (6 bases). The V gene lost 0 bases and the J gene lost 4 bases, with 15 bases spanning the gap. CDR1 is LNHDA, CDR2 SQIVND, per germline (reference sequence). CDR3 length: 16 amino acids. DNA for the CDR3: TGTGCCAGTAGTATAGATCTGGGACACGAAGGAGAGACCCAGTACTTC. This encodes CASSIDLGHEGETQYF.

This chain connects TRBV15 to TRBJ2-4; 13 positions match TRBD2. This CDR3 contains 19 residues. The trim removed 0 bases at V and 7 bases at J, leaving 12 bases unmatched. CDR1 and CDR2 (germline): LNHNV, YYDKDF (reference sequence). The CDR3 sequence: CATSREGLAGVLVSNIQYF. The DNA for the CDR3 is TGTGCCACCAGCAGAGAAGGACTAGCGGGAGTTCTCGTTTCCAACATTCAGTACTTC.